Following are 7 T cell receptor beta chains from one sample sequenced in a study of cytomegalovirus exposure and HLA in healthy donors. The PCR had 60 Vbeta and 13 Jbeta primers. Assay: immunoSEQ multiplex PCR; the TCRdb copy retains only in-frame clones and omits some. The data show approximately 160,000 clones, with 70% to 80% seen just once and approximately 1.3% held by the top ten. The sequencing sample was made of PBMCs. These receptors all stem from a woman between 25 and 40 years old in good health and CMV-seropositive.

The chain links TRBV7-9 to TRBJ1-2, with D possibly matching TRBD1 (5 bases). V lost 4 bases and J lost 4, with 19 bases in between. CDR1 and CDR2 from the germline V gene are SEHNR and FQNEAQ (reference sequence). The CDR3 covers 16 residues. CDR3 bases: TGTGCCAGCAGCTCAGGACCGTCGGACACCATCTATGGCTACACCTTC. It encodes CASSSGPSDTIYGYTF. Full variable domain (outside the CDR3, taken from reference TRBV7-9 and TRBJ1-2): DTGVSQNPRHKITKRGQNVTFRCDPISEHNRLYWYRQTLGQGPEFLTYFQNEAQLEKSRLLSDRFSAERPKGSFSTLEIQRTEQGDSAMYLCASSSGPSDTIYGYTFGSGTRLTVV.

The table lists this clone with a count of one. V is TRBV9 and J is TRBJ2-5; 11 bases align to TRBD1. The CDR3 is 17 residues long. The germline V gene has CDR1 SGDLS and CDR2 YYNGEE. Losses at the gene ends were 0 bases for V and 2 bases for J; bases not matched to a gene: 6. As DNA, the CDR3 is TGTGCCAGCAGCGTAGTATCAGGACAGGGGGCTCAAGAGACCCAGTACTTC. Its protein is CASSVVSGQGAQETQYF.

The V gene is TRBV5-4, the J gene TRBJ2-3; the D is unclear. Germline CDR1 is SGHNT and CDR2 is YYREEE (reference sequence). The CDR3 spans 14 residues. Trimming removed 1 base from V and 5 bases from J, with 11 bases in between. DNA of the CDR3: TGTGCCAGCAGCTTGTACGGAGCCGGAGATACGCAGTATTTT. It codes for CASSLYGAGDTQYF.

The rearrangement joins TRBV9 to TRBJ2-1, with D possibly matching TRBD1 (6 bases). Trimming took off 2 bases at V and 2 bases at J, with 11 bases between the two ends. The CDR3 runs 15 residues. Germline V CDR1 and CDR2: SGDLS, YYNGEE. CDR3 sequence: CASSVRDTTYNEQFF. The CDR3 nucleotides are TGTGCCAGCAGCGTCCGGGACACGACCTACAATGAGCAGTTCTTC.

The chain uses TRBV5-1 and TRBJ2-2; 9 bases fit TRBD1. Germline CDR1 SGHRS, CDR2 YFSETQ. The CDR3 spans 15 residues. V lost 4 bases and J lost 3; bases outside the gene matches: 4. The CDR3 sequence: CASSLRDRDTGELFF. The CDR3 DNA sequence: TGCGCCAGCAGCCTCCGGGACAGGGACACCGGGGAGCTGTTTTTT.

The chain recombines TRBV10-3 with TRBJ2-1, with 7 bases lining up with TRBD2. CDR1 is ENHRY and CDR2 is SYGVKD in the germline V gene. The CDR3 has 15 residues. The V gene end was trimmed by 4 bases and the J gene end by 3 bases; junction bases not matched to a gene: 6. The CDR3 nucleotides read TGTGCCATCAGTGGGGGGAGGGACTACTACAATGAGCAGTTCTTC. Protein sequence: CAISGGRDYYNEQFF.

V is TRBV29-1 and J is TRBJ2-3; TRBD1 matches 7 bases. The CDR3 contains 14 residues. After removal of 6 bases from V and 0 bases from J, the junction contained 6 bases not matched to a gene. The germline V gene has CDR1 SQVTM and CDR2 ANQGSEA. This CDR3 is CSVGTAVSTDTQYF. Here the CDR3 DNA reads TGCAGCGTAGGGACAGCCGTTAGCACAGATACGCAGTATTTT.